These 23 T cell receptor beta chains share one sample of origin, sequenced in a study of blood T cells in healthy people across ages. Primers used in a second PCR of roughly 7 to 12 cycles were a sample-barcoded 5' primer and a J-beta primer mix. TCRdb passed the 5' RACE reads through MiXCR, listing each CDR3 protein once. The table has under 1 million distinct CDR3 sequences, around two fifths seen once; the top ten hold around 18%. Sequences were obtained from blood. These receptors all come from a man aged 55 to 70 in good health.

This clonotype was counted a few times. The chain joins TRBV7-2 to TRBJ2-5; unclear D gene. Trimming took off 1 base at V and 4 bases at J, with 10 bases between the two ends. The V gene's germline CDR1 is SGHTA and CDR2 FQGNSA. The CDR3 totals 14 residues. The CDR3 DNA follows: TGTGCCAGCAGCTTAGTAGTAGTGGGAGAGACCCAGTACTTC. Encoded protein: CASSLVVVGETQYF.

The chain employs TRBV9 and TRBJ2-3; 12 positions agree with TRBD2. Losses at the gene ends were 0 bases for V and 0 bases for J; bases not matched to a gene: 5. The V gene's germline CDR1 is SGDLS and CDR2 YYNGEE. This CDR3 has 18 residues. CDR3 in amino acids: CASSVGLAGAISTDTQYF. In DNA form, the CDR3 reads TGTGCCAGCAGCGTAGGACTAGCGGGGGCCATCAGCACAGATACGCAGTATTTT. Filled out from reference TRBV9 and TRBJ2-3, the complete variable domain reads DSGVTQTPKHLITATGQRVTLRCSPRSGDLSVYWYQQSLDQGLQFLIQYYNGEERAKGNILERFSAQQFPDLHSELNLSSLELGDSALYFCASSVGLAGAISTDTQYFGPGTRLTVL.

V and J are TRBV10-3 and TRBJ2-1, with TRBD1 matching 10 bases. The J segment lost 6 bases and the V segment lost 8 bases, leaving 7 bases of the junction unmatched. In germline, CDR1 is ENHRY, CDR2 SYGVKD. The length of the CDR3 is 14 residues. CDR3 sequence: CAIGRDRGGNEQFF. The CDR3 nucleotides read TGTGCCATCGGTCGGGACAGGGGCGGCAATGAGCAGTTCTTC.

In this sample, this clonotype turned up a few times. This chain links TRBV30 with TRBJ1-2; D is perhaps TRBD1 (6 bases). V lost 0 bases, J lost 4 bases, and 15 bases lay in between. Germline loops: CDR1 GTSNPN, CDR2 SVGIG (reference sequence). CDR3 length: 15 residues. CDR3 protein: CAWSVLGGAGYGYTF. DNA for the CDR3: TGTGCCTGGAGTGTACTGGGGGGCGCGGGCTATGGCTACACCTTC.

The chain recombines TRBV28 with TRBJ2-3, with D unclear. This CDR3 spans 16 amino acids. Trimming took 1 base from V and 0 from J, leaving 11 bases between them. Looked up from germline, CDR1 is MDHEN and CDR2 is SYDVKM. CDR3 nucleotides: TGTGCCAGCAGTTTATCAACCGGCTGGAGCACAGATACGCAGTATTTT. It encodes CASSLSTGWSTDTQYF.

The CDR3 bases are TGTGCCAGCAGCGAAAGGGCCCATAGCTCCTACGAGCAGTACTTC. Protein: CASSERAHSSYEQYF. V usage is TRBV7-8 and J usage is TRBJ2-4; D not resolved. TRBJ2-7 matches the DNA end more closely, so the J call is doubtful. The CDR3 spans 15 residues. Germline values: CDR1 SGHVS, CDR2 FQNEAQ.

CDR3 sequence: CAISDNQGVHQPQHF. CDR3 nucleotides: TGTGCCATCAGTGATAACCAGGGGGTCCACCAGCCCCAGCATTTT. This chain joins TRBV10-3 and TRBJ1-5; 7 positions match TRBD1. Germline CDR1 ENHRY, CDR2 SYGVKD. The CDR3 is 15 residues long. J was trimmed by 7 bases and V by 3 bases; bases with no gene match: 9.

The chain joins TRBV9 to TRBJ2-1; 10 nucleotides agree with TRBD1. V lost 3 bases, J lost 8 bases, and 11 bases stayed unmatched. The CDR3 totals 16 residues. Germline CDR1 SGDLS, CDR2 YYNGEE. CDR3 nucleotides: TGTGCCAGCAGCGGTCCCGGGACAGGGGTATTCGATGAGCAGTTCTTC. This gives the protein CASSGPGTGVFDEQFF.

Comment on this clonotype: A much larger clone differs from this one at a single base, so this may be a read error. This chain links TRBV6-1 with TRBJ2-7; perhaps TRBD1 as D (6 bases). The end of the DNA aligns better with TRBJ2-5, so the J call may be wrong. CDR3 size: 13 residues. Germline CDR1 is MNHNS and CDR2 is SASEGT. CDR3 protein: CASTRTVRETQYF. The CDR3 DNA follows: TGTGCCAGCACAAGGACAGTACGAGAGACCCAGTACTTC.

The rearrangement links TRBV6-2 or TRBV6-3 to TRBJ2-1, with TRBD2 identical over 13 bases. The CDR3 consists of 19 residues. Germline V lookup: CDR1 MNHEY, CDR2 SVGEGT. The trim removed 5 bases at V and 2 bases at J, leaving 12 bases unmatched. Here the CDR3 DNA reads TGTGCCAGCAGTGGGCCGGGACTAGCGGGGCGAGGGCCCTACAATGAGCAGTTCTTC. This translates into CASSGPGLAGRGPYNEQFF.

This clonotype was detected only a few times. The CDR3, as DNA: TGCAGTGCCCGAAGATCTAGCGGGGGGAACAATGAGCAGTTCTTC. Translated: CSARRSSGGNNEQFF. This rearrangement joins TRBV20-1 to TRBJ2-1; 11 nucleotides match TRBD2. This CDR3 has 15 amino acids. Germline V gives CDR1 DFQATT, CDR2 SNEGSKA (reference sequence). The V segment lost 6 bases and the J segment 5 bases; nucleotides outside the gene matches: 9.

The gene calls are TRBV20-1 and TRBJ1-5, with TRBD1 as a possible D gene (5 bases). Germline CDR1 is DFQATT and CDR2 is SNEGSKA (reference sequence). This CDR3 is built from 13 residues. V was shortened by 3 bases and J by 1 base, with 7 bases between the two germline ends. Written as DNA, the CDR3 is TGCAGTGCTAGGTCAGGGAGCAATCAGCCCCAGCATTTT. Translating it yields CSARSGSNQPQHF.

This clonotype appeared a few times. The chain uses TRBV7-3 and TRBJ2-1, with 7 bases matching TRBD2. The germline CDR1 and CDR2 sequences are SGHTA and FQGTGA. The CDR3 sequence is 15 residues long. The junction had 8 bases not matched to a gene; V was cut back by 2 bases and J by 7 bases. CDR3 protein: CASSLLAGRVNEQFF. CDR3 coding DNA: TGTGCCAGCAGCTTACTGGCGGGGAGGGTAAATGAGCAGTTCTTC.

The DNA of the CDR3 is TGCAGCCTCAGGACAGGAATGAACACTGAAGCTTTCTTT. This translates into CSLRTGMNTEAFF. The chain carries TRBV29-1 and TRBJ1-1, with 7 bases that match TRBD1. The ends lost 8 bases at V and 0 bases at J; junction bases unmatched: 6. The CDR3 contains 13 residues. CDR1 SQVTM and CDR2 ANQGSEA come from the germline V gene.

V gene TRBV13 combines with J gene TRBJ2-5; TRBD1 matches at 8 bases. This CDR3 is 15 amino acids long. Germline CDR1 PRHDT, CDR2 FYEKMQ (reference sequence). J gave up 9 bases and V 5 bases, and 14 bases lay outside the gene matches. The CDR3 bases are TGTGCCAGCAGCGCATCCGGGACAGGCGCTGTGGCCCAGTACTTC. This gives the protein CASSASGTGAVAQYF.

This clonotype came up a few times. V and J are TRBV28 and TRBJ2-7; weak D call: TRBD1 (7 bases). This CDR3 comprises 16 residues. Per germline, CDR1 MDHEN and CDR2 SYDVKM. Trimming removed 5 bases from V and 0 bases from J, with 17 bases in between. CDR3 sequence: CASSRWGAGGSYEQYF. Written as DNA, the CDR3 is TGTGCCAGCAGTCGCTGGGGGGCAGGGGGCTCCTACGAGCAGTACTTC.

Notes on this clonotype: A junction end diverges from the germline sequence, so it may reflect a read error. As DNA, the CDR3 is TGCGCCGGCAGCTTAGGAGGGACTAGCGGGAATGAGCAGTTCTTC. Translating gives CAGSLGGTSGNEQFF. The chain uses TRBV5-1 and TRBJ2-1; 12 positions match TRBD2. This CDR3 comprises 15 residues. Germline-derived CDR1 and CDR2 are SGHRS and YFSETQ.

This clonotype was counted between two and nine times. This chain joins TRBV2 and TRBJ1-1; weak D call: TRBD1 (6 bases). The CDR3 consists of 15 residues. Germline CDR1 reads SNHLY; CDR2 reads FYNNEI. Trimming stripped 6 bases from V and 4 bases from J, with 18 bases between. The CDR3 region is CASRVQGNRGTEAFF. In DNA form, the CDR3 reads TGTGCCAGCAGGGTACAGGGTAATCGTGGCACTGAAGCTTTCTTT.

The CDR3 here is CASGHESYEQYF. DNA of the CDR3: TGTGCCAGCGGCCACGAATCCTACGAGCAGTACTTC. This chain uses TRBV2 with TRBJ2-7, with unresolved D. Trimming left V 8 bases short and J 1 base short, with 9 bases between. The CDR3 has 12 amino acids. Germline CDR1 SNHLY, CDR2 FYNNEI.

CDR3 amino acids: CASSPDRDRFSYEQYF. In DNA form, the CDR3 reads TGCGCCAGCAGCCCGGACCGGGACAGGTTCTCCTACGAGCAGTACTTC. The V call is TRBV5-1, the J call TRBJ2-7, with 8 bases that match TRBD1. Germline-derived CDR1 and CDR2 are SGHRS and YFSETQ. This CDR3 comprises 16 residues. The V and J ends lost 4 bases and 0 bases, in that order; junction bases with no gene match: 9.

V and J are TRBV20-1 and TRBJ2-1; D ambiguous. Looked up from germline, CDR1 is DFQATT and CDR2 is SNEGSKA (reference sequence). Trimming shortened V by 6 bases and J by 5 bases, and 17 bases separated the two germline ends. The CDR3 covers 14 residues. The CDR3 DNA is TGCAGTGCCAAGATATGGCAGCCTGACAATGAGCAGTTCTTC. This codes for CSAKIWQPDNEQFF.

The chain uses TRBV7-3 and TRBJ2-3; D possibly uses TRBD1 or TRBD2 (5 bases each). There are 17 residues in the CDR3. Trimming removed 7 bases from V and 1 base from J, with 21 bases in between. CDR1 is SGHTA and CDR2 is FQGTGA in the germline V gene. The CDR3: CASTPRRRRGGTDTQYF. In nucleotides, the CDR3 is TGTGCCAGCACCCCTCGCAGGCGAAGAGGGGGCACAGATACGCAGTATTTT.

This clonotype was counted only a few times. CDR3 DNA sequence: TGTGCCAGCAGTTTATTTGGCGGTCCCTACGAGCAGTACTTC. This codes for CASSLFGGPYEQYF. The chain employs TRBV12-3 or TRBV12-4 and TRBJ2-7; D is unresolved. The V gene lost 2 bases and the J gene lost 2 bases, with 10 bases spanning the gap. The CDR3 length is 14 residues.